This TCR beta chain was observed in a study of blood T cell repertoires in COVID-19. Study information: Material from acute and convalescent COVID-19 was sourced from the United States, Italy and Spain. From T cells, B-cell-depleted T cells, or PBMCs came the material, which was cDNA or gDNA.

The sample holds one count of this clone. Profiling relied on immunoSEQ multiplex PCR, and the TCRdb table lists in-frame clones only, not all of them. The sample shows some 78,000 clones, roughly 89% of them seen only once. Trimming cost V 8 bases and J 0 bases, with 19 bases left between them. Germline CDR1 and CDR2: SNHLY and FYNNEI. CDR3 size: 17 residues. Sequencing input: peripheral blood. The clonotype originates from an elderly woman with active or convalescent COVID-19. The chain joins TRBV2 to TRBJ2-2, with D perhaps TRBD1 (5 bases). The DNA of the CDR3 is TGTGCCAGCCTCGATGTGAGTACAGGCGCGAACACCGGGGAGCTGTTTTTT. Amino acid sequence: CASLDVSTGANTGELFF.